Listed here are 3 T cell receptor beta chains from one sample, sequenced in a study of OX40 agonist ivuxolimab in advanced cancers. Assay used: immunoSEQ multiplex PCR; TCRdb lists only in-frame clones, some missing. The data contain 75,000 to 90,000 clones, about 90% of them seen just once; the ten biggest clones take up 8.4%. The sample here was CD4+ or CD8+ T cells sorted from blood, taken in a trial of the OX40 agonist ivuxolimab. These receptors were taken from an adult with an advanced solid tumor such as melanoma, head and neck, liver or kidney cancer.

A single count supports this clone. The chain couples TRBV27 to TRBJ1-3; D not certain. This CDR3 has 14 amino acids. Germline lookup yields CDR1 MNHEY and CDR2 SMNVEV (reference sequence). V lost 2 bases and J 0 bases, leaving 5 bases between the germline ends. The CDR3 is CASSLRHSGNTIYF. CDR3 bases: TGTGCCAGCAGTTTACGTCACTCTGGAAACACCATATATTTT.

This chain uses TRBV4-3 with TRBJ2-7, with D possibly being TRBD1 (5 bases). The CDR3 is 16 residues long. Germline lookup yields CDR1 LGHNA and CDR2 YSLEER. The germline V and J ends were trimmed by 1 base and 0 bases, with 13 bases remaining between them. The CDR3 spells CASSQGTGESSYEQYF. The CDR3, as DNA: TGCGCCAGCAGCCAAGGAACAGGTGAAAGCTCCTACGAGCAGTACTTC.

This clone was observed once. The gene calls are TRBV9 and TRBJ1-2; D is perhaps TRBD1 (6 bases). CDR3 length: 13 amino acids. CDR1 and CDR2 from the germline V gene are SGDLS and YYNGEE. V was clipped by 0 bases and J by 7 bases, with 10 bases between them. The CDR3 nucleotides read TGTGCCAGCAGCGTAGTGGGACACCCTGGCTACACCTTC. Its protein is CASSVVGHPGYTF.